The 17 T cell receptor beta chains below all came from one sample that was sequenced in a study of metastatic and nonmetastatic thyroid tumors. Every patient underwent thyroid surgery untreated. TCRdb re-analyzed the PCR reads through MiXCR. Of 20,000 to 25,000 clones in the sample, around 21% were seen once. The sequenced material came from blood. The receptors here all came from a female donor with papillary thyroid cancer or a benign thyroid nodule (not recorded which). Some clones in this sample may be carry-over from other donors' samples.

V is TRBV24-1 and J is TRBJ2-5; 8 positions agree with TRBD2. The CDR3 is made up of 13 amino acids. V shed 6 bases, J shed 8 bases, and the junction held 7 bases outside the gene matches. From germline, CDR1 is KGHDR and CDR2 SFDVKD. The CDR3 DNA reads TGTGCCACCAGTCTAGCGGGTCGGAATACCCAGTACTTC. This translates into CATSLAGRNTQYF.

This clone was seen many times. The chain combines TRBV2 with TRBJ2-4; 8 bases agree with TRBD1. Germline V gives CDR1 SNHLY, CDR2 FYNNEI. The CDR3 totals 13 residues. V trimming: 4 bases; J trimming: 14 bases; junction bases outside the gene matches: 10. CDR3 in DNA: TGTGCCAGCAGTGGTGCAGGGGGCGTTTCAAAGTACTTC. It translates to CASSGAGGVSKYF.

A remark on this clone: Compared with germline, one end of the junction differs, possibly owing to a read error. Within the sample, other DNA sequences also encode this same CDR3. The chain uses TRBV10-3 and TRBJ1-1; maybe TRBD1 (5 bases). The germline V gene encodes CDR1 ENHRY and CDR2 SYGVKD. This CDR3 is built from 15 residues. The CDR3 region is CAISESGTVNTEAFF. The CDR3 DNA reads TGTGCCATCAGTGAGTCTGGGACGGTGAACACTGAAGCCTTCTTC.

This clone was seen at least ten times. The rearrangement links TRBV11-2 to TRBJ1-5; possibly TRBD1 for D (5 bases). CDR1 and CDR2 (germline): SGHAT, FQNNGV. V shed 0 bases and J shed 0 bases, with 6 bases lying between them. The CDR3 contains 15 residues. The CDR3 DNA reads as TGTGCCAGCAGCTTAGAAGGGGTTAGCAATCAGCCCCAGCATTTT. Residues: CASSLEGVSNQPQHF.

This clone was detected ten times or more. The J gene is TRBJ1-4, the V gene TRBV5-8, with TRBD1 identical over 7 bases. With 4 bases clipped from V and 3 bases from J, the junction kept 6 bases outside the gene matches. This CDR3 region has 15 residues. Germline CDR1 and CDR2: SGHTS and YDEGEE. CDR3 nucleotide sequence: TGTGCCAGCAGCGGAAGGGACAGCCCTAATGAAAAACTGTTTTTT. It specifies CASSGRDSPNEKLFF.

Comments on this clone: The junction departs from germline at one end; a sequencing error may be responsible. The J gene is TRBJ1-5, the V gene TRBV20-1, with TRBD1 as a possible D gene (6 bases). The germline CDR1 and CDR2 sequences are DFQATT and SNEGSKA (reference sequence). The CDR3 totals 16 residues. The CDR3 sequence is CSARGVFKQGNHPQHF. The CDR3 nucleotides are TGCAGTGCTAGAGGAGTCTTTAAGCAGGGGAATCATCCCCAGCATTTT.

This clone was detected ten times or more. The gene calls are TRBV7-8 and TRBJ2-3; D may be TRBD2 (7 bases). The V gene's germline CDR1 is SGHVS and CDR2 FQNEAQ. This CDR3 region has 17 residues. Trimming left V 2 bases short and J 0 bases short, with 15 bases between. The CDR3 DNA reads TGTGCCAGCAGCTTATTGACCAGCGGGACAAGCACAGATACGCAGTATTTT. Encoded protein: CASSLLTSGTSTDTQYF.

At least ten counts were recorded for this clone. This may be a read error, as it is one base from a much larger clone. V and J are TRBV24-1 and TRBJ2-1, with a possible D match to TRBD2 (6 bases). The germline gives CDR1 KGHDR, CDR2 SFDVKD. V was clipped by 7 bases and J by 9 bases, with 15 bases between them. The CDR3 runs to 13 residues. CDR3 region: CATRKGAGTEQFF. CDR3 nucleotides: TGTGCCACCAGAAAAGGGGCGGGGACTGAGCAGTTCTTC.

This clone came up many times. Here the CDR3 DNA reads TGTGCCAGCGTCCTGGTGGCGGGGACGATGTACAATGAGCAGTTCTTC. Translated: CASVLVAGTMYNEQFF. The chain employs TRBV28 and TRBJ2-1, with D tentatively TRBD2 (6 bases). CDR3 length: 16 amino acids. The V gene lost 8 bases and the J gene lost 4 bases, with 21 bases spanning the gap. Germline CDR1 reads MDHEN; CDR2 reads SYDVKM.

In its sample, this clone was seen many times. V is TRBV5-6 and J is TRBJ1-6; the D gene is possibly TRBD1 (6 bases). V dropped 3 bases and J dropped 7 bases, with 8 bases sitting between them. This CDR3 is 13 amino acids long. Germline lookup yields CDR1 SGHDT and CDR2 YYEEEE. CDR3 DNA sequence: TGTGCCAGCAGCTGGGACATAAATTCACCCCTCCACTTT. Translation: CASSWDINSPLHF.

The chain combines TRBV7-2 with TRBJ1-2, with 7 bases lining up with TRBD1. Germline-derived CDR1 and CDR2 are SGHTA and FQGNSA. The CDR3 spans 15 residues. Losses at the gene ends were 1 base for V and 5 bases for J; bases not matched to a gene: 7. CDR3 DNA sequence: TGTGCCAGCAGCTTAGGACAGGGAGTGGTATATGGCTACACCTTC. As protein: CASSLGQGVVYGYTF.

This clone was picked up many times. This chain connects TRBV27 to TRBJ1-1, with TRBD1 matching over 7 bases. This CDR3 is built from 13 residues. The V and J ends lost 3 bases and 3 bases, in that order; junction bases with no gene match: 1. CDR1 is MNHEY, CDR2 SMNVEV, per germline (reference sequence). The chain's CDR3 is CASSLGQYTEAFF. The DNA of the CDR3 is TGTGCCAGCAGTTTGGGACAGTACACTGAAGCTTTCTTT.

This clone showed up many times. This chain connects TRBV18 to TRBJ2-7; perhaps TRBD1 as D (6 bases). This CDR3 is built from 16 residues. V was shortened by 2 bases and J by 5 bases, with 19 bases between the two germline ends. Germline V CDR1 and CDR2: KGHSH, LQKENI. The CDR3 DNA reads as TGTGCCAGCTCACCAACGTGGGTGACAGGTGGCAACGAGCAGTACTTC. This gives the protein CASSPTWVTGGNEQYF.

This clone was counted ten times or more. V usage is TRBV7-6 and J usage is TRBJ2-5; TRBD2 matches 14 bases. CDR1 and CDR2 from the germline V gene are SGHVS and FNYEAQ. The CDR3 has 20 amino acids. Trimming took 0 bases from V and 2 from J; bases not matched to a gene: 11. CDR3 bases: TGTGCCAGCAGCTTAGCGCCCAGGACTAGCGGGGGGCCTGGGCAAGAGACCCAGTACTTC. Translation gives CASSLAPRTSGGPGQETQYF.

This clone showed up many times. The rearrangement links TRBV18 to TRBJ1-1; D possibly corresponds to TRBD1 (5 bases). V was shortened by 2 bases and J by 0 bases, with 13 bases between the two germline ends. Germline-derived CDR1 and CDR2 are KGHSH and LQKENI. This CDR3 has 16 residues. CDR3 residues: CASSPSNQGMNTEAFF. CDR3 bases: TGTGCCAGCTCACCATCCAACCAGGGAATGAACACTGAAGCTTTCTTT.

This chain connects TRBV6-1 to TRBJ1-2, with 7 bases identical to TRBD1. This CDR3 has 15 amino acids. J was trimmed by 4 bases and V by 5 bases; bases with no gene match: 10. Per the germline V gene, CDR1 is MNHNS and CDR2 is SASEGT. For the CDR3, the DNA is TGTGCCAGCAGTAGGGACAGCAACTTACTCTATGGCTACACCTTC. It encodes CASSRDSNLLYGYTF.

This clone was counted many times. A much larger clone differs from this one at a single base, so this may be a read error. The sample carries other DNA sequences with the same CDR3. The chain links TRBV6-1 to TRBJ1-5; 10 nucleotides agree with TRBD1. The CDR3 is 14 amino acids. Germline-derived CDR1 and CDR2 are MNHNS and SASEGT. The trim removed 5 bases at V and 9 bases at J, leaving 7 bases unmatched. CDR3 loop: CASSLGQGQGPQHF. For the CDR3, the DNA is TGTGCCAGCAGTCTGGGACAGGGGCAAGGGCCCCAGCATTTT.